Listed here are 16 T cell receptor beta chains from one sample, sequenced in a study of OX40 agonist ivuxolimab in advanced cancers. Assay: immunoSEQ multiplex PCR; the TCRdb copy retains only in-frame clones and omits some. The sample lists about 110,000 clones, over 75% occurring once. Sequenced material: CD4+ or CD8+ T cells sorted from blood, taken in a trial of the OX40 agonist ivuxolimab. The receptors were gathered from an adult with an advanced solid tumor such as melanoma, head and neck, liver or kidney cancer.

The chain links TRBV5-1 to TRBJ2-3; D may be TRBD1 or TRBD2 (6 bases each). V was clipped by 6 bases and J by 6 bases, with 20 bases between them. The germline gives CDR1 SGHRS, CDR2 YFSETQ. This CDR3 contains 15 residues. CDR3 in amino acids: CASKAAGGQEDTQYF. CDR3 sequence (DNA): TGCGCCAGCAAGGCGGCCGGGGGCCAAGAGGATACGCAGTATTTT. Full variable domain (rest looked up from reference TRBV5-1 and TRBJ2-3): KAGVTQTPRYLIKTRGQQVTLSCSPISGHRSVSWYQQTPGQGLQFLFEYFSETQRNKGNFPGRFSGRQFSNSRSEMNVSTLELGDSALYLCASKAAGGQEDTQYFGPGTRLTVL.

The genes are TRBV7-9 and TRBJ2-3, with 8 nucleotides matching TRBD2. The germline V gene has CDR1 SEHNR and CDR2 FQNEAQ (reference sequence). The CDR3 spans 15 residues. V lost 7 bases to trimming and J lost 6 bases; unmatched junction nucleotides: 12. The CDR3 sequence is CASISGVGGADTQYF. CDR3 sequence (DNA): TGTGCCAGCATCTCCGGTGTCGGGGGGGCGGATACGCAGTATTTT.

This clone was recorded only once. The chain uses TRBV7-2 and TRBJ1-6; weak D call: TRBD1 (5 bases). The CDR3 length is 15 residues. V gave up 2 bases and J gave up 7 bases, with 12 bases separating them. CDR1 SGHTA and CDR2 FQGNSA come from the germline V gene. The DNA for the CDR3 is TGTGCCAGCAGCTTATGGGAAAGGGGAAATTCACCCCTCCACTTT. Translating it yields CASSLWERGNSPLHF.

This chain links TRBV5-5 with TRBJ2-2; the D gene is possibly TRBD1 (5 bases). V lost 3 bases and J lost 12, with 15 bases in between. CDR1 is SGHKS and CDR2 is YYEKEE in the germline V gene (reference sequence). CDR3 length: 13 amino acids. This chain's CDR3 is CASSSDIPKKLFF. CDR3 nucleotides: TGTGCCAGCAGCTCGGACATTCCGAAGAAGCTGTTTTTT.

The rearrangement uses TRBV5-1 and TRBJ2-3; 9 positions match TRBD2. The germline CDR1 and CDR2 sequences are SGHRS and YFSETQ. The CDR3 extends over 17 amino acids. Losses at the gene ends were 0 bases for V and 4 bases for J; bases not matched to a gene: 9. CDR3: CASSLGTGTSLADTQYF. In DNA, the CDR3 is TGCGCCAGCAGCTTGGGTACTGGGACTAGCTTAGCAGATACGCAGTATTTT.

The genes are TRBV6-5 and TRBJ1-4, with 8 bases lining up with TRBD1. Per germline, CDR1 MNHEY and CDR2 SVGAGI. CDR3 length equals 13 residues. V lost 8 bases, J lost 5 bases, and 4 bases stayed unmatched. CDR3 protein: CASRDRQNEKLFF. The CDR3 region has the DNA TGTGCCAGCCGGGACAGGCAAAATGAAAAACTGTTTTTT.

This clone was seen more than once but under ten times. The rearrangement joins TRBV4-1 to TRBJ2-2, with 10 positions matching TRBD2. The CDR3 runs to 17 residues. The germline V gene encodes CDR1 MGHRA and CDR2 YSYEKL. J lost 4 bases, V lost 3 bases, and 8 bases had no gene match. CDR3 residues: CASSQPQAGGRTGELFF. For the CDR3, the DNA is TGCGCCAGCAGCCAGCCTCAAGCGGGGGGGCGCACCGGGGAGCTGTTTTTT.

This clone was seen a single time. The rearrangement joins TRBV19 to TRBJ1-5, with D uncertain. Between the trimmed V and J ends, which lost 7 bases and 3 bases, there was a span of 16 bases. The germline V gene has CDR1 LNHDA and CDR2 SQIVND (reference sequence). The CDR3 totals 15 residues. The CDR3 nucleotides read TGTGCCAGTACCCTACGCGGGGAACTCAATCAGCCCCAGCATTTT. Translation: CASTLRGELNQPQHF.

The J gene is TRBJ2-1, the V gene TRBV5-1, with TRBD1 matching 10 bases. This CDR3 region has 14 residues. Germline V gene data show CDR1 as SGHRS and CDR2 as YFSETQ. With 3 bases clipped from V and 6 bases from J, the junction kept 3 bases outside the gene matches. In nucleotides, the CDR3 is TGCGCCAGCAGCTCGTGGACAGGGGGCAATGAGCAGTTCTTC. This translates into CASSSWTGGNEQFF.

This clone was seen only once. The chain employs TRBV4-1 and TRBJ2-7; perhaps TRBD2 as D (5 bases). Germline V lookup: CDR1 MGHRA, CDR2 YSYEKL. The CDR3 covers 15 residues. V was clipped by 6 bases and J by 3 bases, with 18 bases between them. The CDR3 DNA is TGCGCCAGCAGTCCTCGAGGGCCCGAATACTACGAGCAGTACTTC. Translating it yields CASSPRGPEYYEQYF.

This clone was seen just once. CDR3 DNA: TGTGCCAGTAGTATAGGGGACGGAAACACTGAAGCTTTCTTT. Residues: CASSIGDGNTEAFF. The J gene is TRBJ1-1, the V gene TRBV19; D possibly corresponds to TRBD1 (5 bases). Germline values: CDR1 LNHDA, CDR2 SQIVND (reference sequence). The CDR3 totals 14 residues. V lost 1 base, J lost 2 bases, and 8 bases lay in between.

The chain combines TRBV5-1 with TRBJ2-2; TRBD2 might be the D (5 bases). The germline CDR1 and CDR2 sequences are SGHRS and YFSETQ. The CDR3 sequence is 14 residues long. V was pared by 1 base and J by 5 bases, with 9 bases between. The CDR3 DNA follows: TGCGCCAGCAGCTTGTTTCGAGGGACCGGGGAGCTGTTTTTT. Its translation is CASSLFRGTGELFF. The full variable domain, its missing parts supplied by reference TRBV5-1 and TRBJ2-2, is KAGVTQTPRYLIKTRGQQVTLSCSPISGHRSVSWYQQTPGQGLQFLFEYFSETQRNKGNFPGRFSGRQFSNSRSEMNVSTLELGDSALYLCASSLFRGTGELFFGEGSRLTVL.

The chain recombines TRBV19 with TRBJ2-5; 11 bases are a match to TRBD1. This CDR3 spans 15 amino acids. J was trimmed by 4 bases and V by 1 base; bases with no gene match: 2. CDR1 LNHDA and CDR2 SQIVND come from the germline V gene (reference sequence). The chain's CDR3 is CASSIGTGGRETQYF. The CDR3 DNA follows: TGTGCCAGTAGTATAGGGACAGGGGGCCGAGAGACCCAGTACTTC. Full variable domain (rest looked up from reference TRBV19 and TRBJ2-5): DGGITQSPKYLFRKEGQNVTLSCEQNLNHDAMYWYRQDPGQGLRLIYYSQIVNDFQKGDIAEGYSVSREKKESFPLTVTSAQKNPTAFYLCASSIGTGGRETQYFGPGTRLLVL.

The genes are TRBV30 and TRBJ2-1; D uncertain. V shed 5 bases and J shed 5 bases, with 10 bases lying between them. CDR1 and CDR2 (germline): GTSNPN, SVGIG (reference sequence). The CDR3 totals 12 residues. In DNA form, the CDR3 reads TGTGCCTGGGGCCCCAACAACAATGAGCAGTTCTTC. Translated: CAWGPNNNEQFF.

This chain links TRBV30 with TRBJ1-1; TRBD1 might be the D (6 bases). Germline V lookup: CDR1 GTSNPN, CDR2 SVGIG (reference sequence). CDR3 length: 13 amino acids. The V gene lost 0 bases and the J gene lost 4 bases, with 9 bases spanning the gap. CDR3 region: CAWSVSGATEAFF. DNA for the CDR3: TGTGCCTGGAGTGTCTCAGGGGCCACTGAAGCTTTCTTT.

This chain links TRBV5-1 with TRBJ2-3, with D unclear. The germline V and J ends were trimmed by 4 bases and 5 bases, with 5 bases remaining between them. CDR3 size: 11 residues. The germline CDR1 and CDR2 sequences are SGHRS and YFSETQ. The CDR3 bases are TGCGCCAGCAGCGTAGAAGATACGCAGTATTTT. It is translated as CASSVEDTQYF.